This T cell receptor beta chain derives from a study of blood T cell repertoires in COVID-19. In the study overall: The analysed material was cDNA or gDNA that came from T cells, B-cell-depleted T cells, or PBMCs.

Trimming removed 0 bases from V and 10 bases from J, with 11 bases in between. Germline CDR1 and CDR2: SGDLS and YYNGEE. The CDR3 is 14 residues long. Seattle's cohort entered during active infection and was followed longitudinally. Measured with immunoSEQ multiplex PCR; TCRdb has only the in-frame clones, and not every one. The sample records about 76,000 clones, roughly 85% being singletons. The gene calls are TRBV9 and TRBJ1-6; possible D gene TRBD1, 5 bases. The TCR sequence derives from a man in his fifties or sixties with COVID-19, enrolled during active disease. The specimen was peripheral blood. This CDR3 is CASSVEGLRSPLHF. CDR3 nucleotides: TGTGCCAGCAGCGTAGAGGGGTTACGGTCACCCCTCCACTTT.